This T cell receptor beta chain was identified in a study of blood T cells in healthy people across ages. Whole-study context: Template switching recovered approximately one barcoded beta molecule for every two T cells. General study findings and limits: Any changes in expanded clonotypes were possibly confounded, as donor CMV status remained unknown.

A note on this clonotype: Its cognate antigen is unknown.

A second PCR of about 7 to 11 cycles used a sample-barcoded 5' primer and a J-beta primer mix. TCRdb reanalysed the 5' RACE reads using MiXCR and keeps one entry per CDR3 protein. The sample includes fewer than 2,000,000 distinct CDR3 sequences, 35% to 50% of them seen just once. Germline CDR1 SQVTM, CDR2 ANQGSEA. The CDR3 is 15 amino acids. Between the trimmed V and J ends, which lost 3 bases and 0 bases, there was a span of 14 bases. This TCR was recovered from a human donor in good health. The V and J genes are TRBV29-1 and TRBJ1-2; D unclear. Material: blood. The CDR3 nucleotides read TGCAGCGTTGACCTGGAACGGGATGCTAACTATGGCTACACCTTC. This codes for CSVDLERDANYGYTF.